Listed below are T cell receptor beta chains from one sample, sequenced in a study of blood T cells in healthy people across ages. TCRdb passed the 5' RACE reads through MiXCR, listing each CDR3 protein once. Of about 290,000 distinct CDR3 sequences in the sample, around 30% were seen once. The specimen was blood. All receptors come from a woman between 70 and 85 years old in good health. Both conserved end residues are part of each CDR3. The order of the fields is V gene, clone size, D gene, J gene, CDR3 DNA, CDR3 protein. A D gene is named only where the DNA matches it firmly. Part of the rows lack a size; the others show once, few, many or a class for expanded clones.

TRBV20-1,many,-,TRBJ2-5,TGCAGTTCAGCCGGGGGCGTAGAGGAGACCCAGTACTTC,CSSAGGVEETQYF
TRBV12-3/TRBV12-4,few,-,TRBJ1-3,TGTGCCAGCAGTCAAGCTATCTCTGGAAACACCATATATTTT,CASSQAISGNTIYF
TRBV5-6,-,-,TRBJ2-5,TGTGCCAGCAGCTTGGCCGAGACTCGAGAGACCCAGTACTTC,CASSLAETRETQYF
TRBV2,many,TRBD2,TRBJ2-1,TGTGCCAGCAGGGTGGAGCGGGAGAGCAATGAGCAGTTCTTC,CASRVERESNEQFF
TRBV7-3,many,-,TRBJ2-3,TGTGCCAGCAGCTCGGAGGTGCAAGATACGCAGTATTTT,CASSSEVQDTQYF
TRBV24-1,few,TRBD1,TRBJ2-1,TGTGCCACCAGTGACTCCGGGACAGTATCCAATGAGCAGTTCTTC,CATSDSGTVSNEQFF
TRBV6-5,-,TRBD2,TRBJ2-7,TGTGCCAGCACCGCGGGACTAGCATCCTACGAGCAGTACTTC,CASTAGLASYEQYF
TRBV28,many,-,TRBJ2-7,TGTGCCAGCATTGGCCAGTACTACGAGCAGTACTTC,CASIGQYYEQYF
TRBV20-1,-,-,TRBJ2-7,TGCAGTGCCCGACGCTTTGACTACGAGCAGTACTTC,CSARRFDYEQYF
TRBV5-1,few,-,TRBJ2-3,TGCGCCAGCAGCTTGGCCTCTCTACTCACAGATACGCAGTATTTT,CASSLASLLTDTQYF
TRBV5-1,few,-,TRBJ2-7,TGCGCCAGCAGCTTGGATGTCAGATCCTACGAGCAGTACTTC,CASSLDVRSYEQYF
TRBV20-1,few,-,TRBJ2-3,TGCAGTGCTGGGAGTATGGGAGATACGCAGTATTTT,CSAGSMGDTQYF
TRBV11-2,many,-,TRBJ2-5,TGTGCCAGCAGCTTAGATGCCAGCTCTATCGGTGGGACCCAGTACTTC,CASSLDASSIGGTQYF
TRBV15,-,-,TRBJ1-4,TGTGCCACCAGCAGAACCGGAGGGGTGGCTAATGAAAAACTGTTTTTT,CATSRTGGVANEKLFF
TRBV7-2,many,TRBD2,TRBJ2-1,TGTGCCAGCAGCGTACTAGCGGGGGGGTTCGCTTACAATGAGCAGTTCTTC,CASSVLAGGFAYNEQFF
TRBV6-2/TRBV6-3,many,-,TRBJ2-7,TGTGCCAGCAGGGACACTGGGACCGCTAGCTCCTACGAGCAGTACTTC,CASRDTGTASSYEQYF
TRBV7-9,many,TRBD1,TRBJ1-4,TGTGCCAGCAGCGGCTGGGACAGGGTAAATGAAAAACTGTTTTTT,CASSGWDRVNEKLFF
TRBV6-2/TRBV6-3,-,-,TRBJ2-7,TGTGCCAGCAGTCGGAGTCAGCGAGACGAGCAGTACTTC,CASSRSQRDEQYF
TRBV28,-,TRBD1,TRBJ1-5,TGTGCCAGCAGGCACTGGACAGGGGATAGTCAGCCCCAGCATTTT,CASRHWTGDSQPQHF
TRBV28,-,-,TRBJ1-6,TGTGCCAGCAGTTACGGACATTCACCCCTCCACTTT,CASSYGHSPLHF
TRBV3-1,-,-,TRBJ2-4,TGTGCCAGCAGCTCTAGGACCCGAGGCATTCAGTACTTC,CASSSRTRGIQYF
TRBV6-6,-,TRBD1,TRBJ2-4,TGTGCCAGCAGTTACGACAGGGACGCCAAAAACATTCAGTACTTC,CASSYDRDAKNIQYF
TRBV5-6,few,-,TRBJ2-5,TGTGCCAGCAGCTTGGGGCCAAGCGGTAGAGCGGAGACCCAGTACTTC,CASSLGPSGRAETQYF
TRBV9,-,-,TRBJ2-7,TGTGCCAGCAGCGTAGACGGCCGAGGCCCCTACGAGCAGTACTTC,CASSVDGRGPYEQYF
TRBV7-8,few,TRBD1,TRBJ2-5,TGTGCCAGCAGCTTAGTTCCCGGACAGGGGGCGAAAGAGACCCAGTACTTC,CASSLVPGQGAKETQYF
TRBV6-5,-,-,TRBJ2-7,TGTGCCGTAAGGGATTATGCCTACGAGCAGTACTTC,CAVRDYAYEQYF
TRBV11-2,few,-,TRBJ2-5,TGTGCCGGCAGCTCGGACGCGGAGAACACCCAGTACTTC,CAGSSDAENTQYF
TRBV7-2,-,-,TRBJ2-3,TGTGCCAGCAGCCCGCTCGGGGGAAGAGTCGCAGATACGCAGTATTTT,CASSPLGGRVADTQYF
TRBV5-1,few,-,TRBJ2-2,TGCGCCAGCAGCTTAACAGGGACCACCGGGGAGCTGTTTTTT,CASSLTGTTGELFF
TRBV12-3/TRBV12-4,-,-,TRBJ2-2,TGTGCCAGTCAATCGGCCGCCGGGGAGCTGTTTTTT,CASQSAAGELFF
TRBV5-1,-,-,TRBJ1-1,TGCGCCAGCAGCGTGGATTCAGGGTATGCTGAAGCTTTCTTT,CASSVDSGYAEAFF
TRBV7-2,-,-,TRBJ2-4,TGTGCCAGCAGCTTACAAGGGATACTCAAAAACATTCAGTACTTC,CASSLQGILKNIQYF
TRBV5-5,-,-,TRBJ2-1,TGTGCCAGCAGCTTGTTTATTGGGGCTCTAAGCTCCTACAATGAGCAGTTCTTC,CASSLFIGALSSYNEQFF
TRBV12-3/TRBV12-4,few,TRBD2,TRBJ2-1,TGTGCCAGCAGTCTCCTAGCGGGAGAGGGGTGGGAGCAGTTCTTC,CASSLLAGEGWEQFF
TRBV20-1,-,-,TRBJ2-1,TGCAGTGCTAGACCCCTGGACCAGCTTTACAATGAGCAGTTCTTC,CSARPLDQLYNEQFF
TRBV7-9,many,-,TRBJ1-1,TGTGCCAGCAGCTTAGGGAGGGGTTTCGACACTGAAGCTTTCTTT,CASSLGRGFDTEAFF
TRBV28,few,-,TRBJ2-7,TGTGCCAGCAGCGGTGGGACCACCTACGAGCAGTACTTC,CASSGGTTYEQYF
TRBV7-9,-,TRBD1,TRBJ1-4,TGTGCCAGCAGCCTCCAGACAGGGCCCCAACGTGCAACTAATGAAAAACTGTTTTTT,CASSLQTGPQRATNEKLFF
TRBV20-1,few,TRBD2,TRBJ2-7,TGCAGTGCTACCGGGACTAGCGGATACGAGCAGTACTTC,CSATGTSGYEQYF
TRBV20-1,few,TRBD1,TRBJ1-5,TGCAGTGCTAGAGACCTCCGGGACAGGGGGCATCAGCCCCAGCATTTT,CSARDLRDRGHQPQHF
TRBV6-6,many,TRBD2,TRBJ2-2,TGTGCCAGCAGCTCGGGACTAGCGGGGGCCGGGGAGCTGTTTTTT,CASSSGLAGAGELFF
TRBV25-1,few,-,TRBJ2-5,TGTGCCATCGTCATTCGGGGGAGGAGAGAGACCCAGTACTTC,CAIVIRGRRETQYF
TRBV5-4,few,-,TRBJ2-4,TGTGCCAGCAGCTTGGGGGGGGCGACCAAAAACATTCAGTACTTC,CASSLGGATKNIQYF
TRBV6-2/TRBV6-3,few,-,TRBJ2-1,TGTGCCAGCAGAGCGCCCCAAACGGGAGTGACGTTCTTC,CASRAPQTGVTFF
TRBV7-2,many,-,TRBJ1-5,TGTGCCAGCAGCTCCTTTGGTCCGTTCAATCAGCCCCAGCATTTT,CASSSFGPFNQPQHF
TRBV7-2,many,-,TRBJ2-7,TGTGCCAGCAGCTTAGAGGGTTTCGAGCAGTACTTC,CASSLEGFEQYF
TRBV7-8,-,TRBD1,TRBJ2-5,TGTGCCAGCAGCTCGGATAGACTAGACAGGGGTGCGAGTGAGACCCAGTACTTC,CASSSDRLDRGASETQYF
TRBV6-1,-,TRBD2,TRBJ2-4,TGTGCCAGCAGACCCGGGACTAGCGAAAACATTCAGTACTTC,CASRPGTSENIQYF
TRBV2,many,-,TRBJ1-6,TGTGCCAGCATCGAGGGTTATAATTCACCCCTCCACTTT,CASIEGYNSPLHF
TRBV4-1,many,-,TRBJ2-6,TGCGCCAGCAGCCATAATGAGGGGTCTGGGGCCAACGTCCTGACTTTC,CASSHNEGSGANVLTF
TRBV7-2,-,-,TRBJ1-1,TGTGCCAGCAGCTTAGATGGGGGAGGGACTGAAGCTTTCTTT,CASSLDGGGTEAFF
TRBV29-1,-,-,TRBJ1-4,TGCAGCGTTGAACAGGGTGGTGAAAAACTGTTTTTT,CSVEQGGEKLFF
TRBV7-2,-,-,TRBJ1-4,TGTGCCAGCAGCCGTCAGCCGGGGACGGGTGAAAAACTGTTTTTT,CASSRQPGTGEKLFF
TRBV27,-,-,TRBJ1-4,TGTGCCAGCAGTACGGGACACGGTCGGTCGTTCGGAAAACTGTTTTTT,CASSTGHGRSFGKLFF